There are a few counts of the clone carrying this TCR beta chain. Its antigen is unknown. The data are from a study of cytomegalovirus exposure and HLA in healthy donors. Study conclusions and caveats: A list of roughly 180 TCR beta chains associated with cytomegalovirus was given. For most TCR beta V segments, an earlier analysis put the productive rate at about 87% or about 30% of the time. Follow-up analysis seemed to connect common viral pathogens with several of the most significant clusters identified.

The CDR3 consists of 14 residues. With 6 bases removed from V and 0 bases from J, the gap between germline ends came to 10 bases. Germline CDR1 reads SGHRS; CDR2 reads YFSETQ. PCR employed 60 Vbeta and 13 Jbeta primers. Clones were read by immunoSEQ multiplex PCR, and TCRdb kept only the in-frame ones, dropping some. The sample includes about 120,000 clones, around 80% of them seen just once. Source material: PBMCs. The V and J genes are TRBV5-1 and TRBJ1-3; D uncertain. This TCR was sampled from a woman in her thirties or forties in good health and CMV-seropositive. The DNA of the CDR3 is TGCGCCAGCAAGGAAACTACCTCTGGAAACACCATATATTTT. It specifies CASKETTSGNTIYF.